A selection of T cell receptor beta chains follows, all from one sample in a study of blood T cell repertoires in COVID-19. TCRdb keeps only in-frame clones here, not all; method: immunoSEQ multiplex PCR. The sample has about 670,000 clones, 85% to 90% seen once. Sequenced sample: peripheral blood. The source is a woman between 18 and 29 years old with acute or convalescent COVID-19. Each CDR3 is given with its conserved first and last residue. Fields, in order: J gene, clone size, V gene, D gene, CDR3 protein, CDR3 DNA. D genes are given only for firm matches. The size entry is marked missing in some rows and otherwise reads once, few, many or a size class.

>TRBJ2-1|.|TRBV9|.
CASSVGGSYVDGEQFF
TGTGCCAGCAGCGTAGGAGGGTCGTATGTTGACGGTGAGCAGTTCTTC
>TRBJ2-7|.|TRBV4-1|.
CASSQDFPEETYEQYF
TGCGCCAGCAGCCAAGATTTCCCAGAAGAAACCTACGAGCAGTACTTC
>TRBJ2-2|.|TRBV20-1|.
CSTPLSGELFF
TGCAGTACTCCCCTGTCCGGGGAGCTGTTTTTT
>TRBJ2-2|.|TRBV5-6|.
CASSLNWAARYTGELFF
TGTGCCAGCAGCTTGAATTGGGCCGCAAGGTATACCGGGGAGCTGTTTTTT
>TRBJ2-1|.|TRBV5-4|TRBD2
CASSLGGLAGDNEQFF
TGTGCCAGCAGCTTGGGGGGACTAGCGGGGGACAATGAGCAGTTCTTC
>TRBJ1-1|.|TRBV27|TRBD1
CASSSGGPNTEAFF
TGTGCCAGCTCCTCAGGGGGCCCGAACACTGAAGCTTTCTTT
>TRBJ2-7|.|TRBV6-6|.
CASSYPGGGYEQYF
TGTGCCAGCAGTTACCCCGGCGGAGGATACGAGCAGTACTTC
>TRBJ2-5|.|TRBV2|TRBD2
CASLGLAGGRETQYF
TGTGCCAGTCTGGGACTAGCGGGGGGCCGGGAGACCCAGTACTTC
>TRBJ1-4|.|TRBV9|.
CASSVAGGSANEKLFF
TGTGCCAGCAGCGTAGCTGGGGGCTCGGCTAATGAAAAACTGTTTTTT
>TRBJ1-2|.|TRBV7-8|.
CASSLKDSSPWGGYTF
TGTGCCAGCAGCTTGAAGGACAGTAGCCCCTGGGGTGGCTACACCTTC
>TRBJ2-1|.|TRBV9|.
CASSVRQGSYNEQFF
TGTGCCAGCAGCGTGCGGCAGGGTTCCTACAATGAGCAGTTCTTC
>TRBJ1-1|.|TRBV4-1|TRBD1
CASSQEYTGDFTEAFF
TGCGCCAGCAGCCAAGAGTATACAGGGGACTTCACTGAAGCTTTCTTT
>TRBJ1-4|.|TRBV4-3|TRBD1
CASSLGTGGGEKLFF
TGCGCCAGCAGCCTGGGGACAGGGGGCGGTGAAAAACTGTTTTTT
>TRBJ1-6|.|TRBV13|TRBD1
CASSLLGQGLSPLHF
TGTGCCAGCAGCTTATTAGGACAGGGGCTTTCACCCCTCCACTTT
>TRBJ1-5|.|TRBV18|.
CASSPSRGQETINSNQPQHF
TGTGCCAGCTCACCAAGTAGGGGTCAGGAGACAATTAATAGCAATCAGCCCCAGCATTTT
>TRBJ1-3|.|TRBV3-1/TRBV3-2|.
CASSGHSGNTIYF
TGTGCCAGCTCGGGACACTCTGGAAACACCATATATTTT
>TRBJ1-6|.|TRBV6-6|TRBD1
CASSYTGTEGGSPLHF
TGTGCCAGCAGTTACACCGGGACAGAAGGTGGTTCACCCCTCCACTTT
>TRBJ1-2|.|TRBV2|.
CASSDPAAPNYGYTF
TGTGCCAGCTCCGACCCGGCGGCCCCTAACTATGGCTACACCTTC
>TRBJ1-4|.|TRBV27|.
CATSREATNEKLFF
TGTGCCACCAGCCGGGAGGCAACTAATGAAAAACTGTTTTTT
>TRBJ2-3|.|TRBV2|.
CASWRDTDTQYF
TGTGCCAGCTGGCGGGACACAGATACGCAGTATTTT
>TRBJ2-7|.|TRBV29-1|TRBD1
CSALPTGDYEQYF
TGCAGCGCGCTCCCGACAGGGGACTACGAGCAGTACTTC
>TRBJ1-5|.|TRBV27|.
CASSSRQDSNQPQHF
TGTGCCAGCAGTTCTCGGCAGGATAGCAATCAGCCCCAGCATTTT
>TRBJ2-3|.|TRBV6-5|TRBD1
CASSYIGQGADTQYF
TGTGCCAGCAGTTACATCGGACAGGGGGCAGATACGCAGTATTTT
>TRBJ2-7|.|TRBV6-2/TRBV6-3|.
CASSYPPAGTYEQYF
TGTGCCAGCAGTTACCCCCCGGCGGGCACCTACGAGCAGTACTTC
>TRBJ1-4|once|TRBV6-5|.
CASSYEGVPNEKLFF
TGTGCCAGCAGTTACGAAGGAGTCCCCAATGAAAAACTGTTTTTT
>TRBJ2-6|.|TRBV9|.
CASSVGFSTSSGANVLTF
TGTGCCAGCAGCGTAGGCTTCAGTACAAGCTCTGGGGCCAACGTCCTGACTTTC
>TRBJ1-2|.|TRBV29-1|.
CSVVGDNYGYTF
TGCAGCGTTGTAGGGGATAACTATGGCTACACCTTC
>TRBJ1-1|.|TRBV5-6|TRBD1
CASSLRQGGMNTEAFF
TGTGCCAGCAGCCTCCGACAGGGGGGCATGAACACTGAAGCTTTCTTT
>TRBJ2-7|once|TRBV6-6|.
CASSNPTGLTYEQYF
TGTGCCAGCAGTAACCCGACAGGATTGACCTACGAGCAGTACTTC
>TRBJ1-2|.|TRBV6-6|TRBD1
CASSYRTGAPYGYTF
TGTGCCAGCAGTTACCGGACAGGAGCCCCTTATGGCTACACCTTC
>TRBJ1-1|.|TRBV4-1|.
CASSHPREAEAFF
TGCGCCAGCAGCCACCCCAGGGAGGCGGAAGCTTTCTTT
>TRBJ2-7|.|TRBV27|.
CASKRAGTFYEQYF
TGTGCCAGCAAGAGAGCCGGGACATTCTACGAGCAGTACTTC
>TRBJ1-5|.|TRBV6-5|TRBD1
CASSRDRLDQPQHF
TGTGCCAGCAGCCGGGACAGGCTGGATCAGCCCCAGCATTTT
>TRBJ1-2|.|TRBV7-9|.
CASSLGGSKHGYTF
TGTGCCAGCAGCTTAGGGGGCAGTAAGCATGGCTACACCTTC
>TRBJ2-3|.|TRBV6-1|TRBD2
CASRKLAGGPDPQYF
TGTGCCAGCAGAAAACTAGCGGGGGGCCCCGATCCGCAGTATTTT
>TRBJ2-7|.|TRBV9|.
CASSVTDQEGSEQYF
TGTGCCAGCAGCGTTACCGACCAGGAGGGGAGCGAGCAGTACTTC
>TRBJ1-6|.|TRBV23-1|.
CASSQRRDSPLHF
TGCGCCAGCAGTCAACGGAGAGATTCACCCCTCCACTTT
>TRBJ1-4|.|TRBV11-2|.
CASSLFFQAGEKLFF
TGTGCCAGCAGCTTATTTTTTCAGGCGGGTGAAAAACTGTTTTTT
>TRBJ1-3|.|TRBV14|.
CASSHSSGPGDTIYF
TGTGCCAGCAGCCATTCGTCAGGCCCGGGGGACACCATATATTTT
>TRBJ2-7|.|TRBV5-3|.
CARYSYEQYF
TGTGCCAGATACTCCTACGAGCAGTACTTC
>TRBJ2-3|.|TRBV10-3|TRBD2
CAITQSGGPTDTQYF
TGTGCCATCACCCAGAGCGGGGGGCCCACAGATACGCAGTATTTT
>TRBJ1-1|.|TRBV2|TRBD1
CASSDVRGRAFF
TGTGCCAGCAGTGATGTGAGGGGGCGTGCTTTCTTT
>TRBJ2-7|.|TRBV25-1|TRBD2
CASSLAGVGEQYF
TGTGCCAGCAGTCTAGCGGGGGTAGGAGAGCAGTACTTC
>TRBJ1-2|once|TRBV19|TRBD1
CASSRQGEGYGYTF
TGTGCCAGTAGTCGACAGGGCGAGGGCTATGGCTACACCTTC
>TRBJ2-3|.|TRBV19|TRBD1
CASSFRTGGTDTQYF
TGTGCCAGTAGTTTCCGGACAGGGGGCACAGATACGCAGTATTTT
>TRBJ1-1|.|TRBV19|.
CASSRDTLKGTEAFF
TGTGCCAGTAGTCGGGACACCCTTAAAGGGACTGAAGCTTTCTTT
>TRBJ2-5|.|TRBV7-8|.
CASSSQETQYF
TGTGCCAGCAGCTCTCAAGAGACCCAGTACTTC
>TRBJ2-1|.|TRBV18|TRBD1
CASSLTGTGAPNEQFF
TGTGCCAGCTCACTTACCGGGACAGGGGCACCAAATGAGCAGTTCTTC
>TRBJ1-1|.|TRBV5-5|.
CASSFGGEAFF
TGTGCCAGCAGCTTCGGGGGTGAAGCTTTCTTT
>TRBJ2-1|.|TRBV5-6|.
CASSLDRVNEQFF
TGTGCCAGCAGCTTGGACAGGGTCAATGAGCAGTTCTTC
>TRBJ1-1|.|TRBV6-5|.
CASPPGGGNTEAFF
TGTGCCAGCCCGCCCGGGGGAGGGAACACTGAAGCTTTCTTT
>TRBJ2-7|.|TRBV2|.
CASSTRGTHEQYF
TGTGCCAGCAGTACACGGGGGACCCACGAGCAGTACTTC
>TRBJ2-1|.|TRBV7-3|TRBD1
CASSPLKGAIGNEQFF
TGTGCCAGCAGCCCTCTCAAGGGGGCTATAGGTAATGAGCAGTTCTTC